Each of the 2 T cell receptor beta chains below was sequenced from the same sample in a study of T cell responses to AZD1222 COVID-19 vaccine. Sequencing was performed with immunoSEQ multiplex PCR; in TCRdb, only in-frame clones are kept and a portion is missing. The data contain approximately 180,000 clones, 92% of them singletons. This material consisted of peripheral blood, taken on day 0 of AZD1222 vaccination. The receptors stem from an adult in good health.

V is TRBV6-5 and J is TRBJ1-1; 9 bases agree with TRBD1. V was pared by 7 bases and J by 7 bases, with 10 bases of the junction left unmatched. Germline values: CDR1 MNHEY, CDR2 SVGAGI. The CDR3 contains 14 residues. The CDR3 sequence is CASMITPGQGEAFF. In DNA, the CDR3 is TGTGCCAGCATGATAACCCCGGGACAGGGTGAAGCTTTCTTT.

This chain's CDR3 is CAWSVDSRDSKAFF. DNA for the CDR3: TGTGCCTGGAGTGTCGACTCCCGGGACAGTAAAGCTTTCTTT. The chain links TRBV30 to TRBJ1-1; TRBD1 aligns across 7 bases. J lost 9 bases, V lost 0 bases, and 10 bases had no gene match. Germline CDR1 is GTSNPN and CDR2 is SVGIG (reference sequence). This CDR3 is built from 14 residues.